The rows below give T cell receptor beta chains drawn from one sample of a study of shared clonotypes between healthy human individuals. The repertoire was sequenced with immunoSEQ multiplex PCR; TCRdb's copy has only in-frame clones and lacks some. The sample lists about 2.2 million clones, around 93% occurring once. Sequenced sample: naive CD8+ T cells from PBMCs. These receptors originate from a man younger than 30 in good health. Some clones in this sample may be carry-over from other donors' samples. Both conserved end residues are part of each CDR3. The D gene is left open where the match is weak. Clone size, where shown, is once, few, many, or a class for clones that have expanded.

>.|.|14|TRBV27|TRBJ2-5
CASSNTGRQETQYF
TGTGCCAGCAGCAATACCGGGAGACAAGAGACCCAGTACTTC
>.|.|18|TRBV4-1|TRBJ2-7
CASSQQRFGPATSYEQYF
TGCGCCAGCAGCCAACAAAGATTTGGGCCCGCAACGTCCTACGAGCAGTACTTC
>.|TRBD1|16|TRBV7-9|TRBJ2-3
CASSSSGTGTRDTQYF
TGTGCCAGCAGCTCCTCCGGGACAGGGACTCGAGATACGCAGTATTTT
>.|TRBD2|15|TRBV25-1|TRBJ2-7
CASSDGLAASYEQYF
TGTGCCAGCAGTGACGGGCTAGCGGCCTCCTACGAGCAGTACTTC
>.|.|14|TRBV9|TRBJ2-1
CASSDGPSYNEQFF
TGTGCCAGCTCGGACGGACCCTCCTACAATGAGCAGTTCTTC
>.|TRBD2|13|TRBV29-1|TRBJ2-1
CSEWEGAGNEQFF
TGCAGCGAGTGGGAGGGAGCCGGCAATGAGCAGTTCTTC
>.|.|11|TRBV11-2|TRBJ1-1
CASSLNSEAFF
TGTGCCAGCAGCTTAAACAGTGAAGCTTTCTTT
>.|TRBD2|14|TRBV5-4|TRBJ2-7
CASSSGLADYEQYF
TGTGCCAGCAGCTCAGGACTAGCAGATTACGAGCAGTACTTC
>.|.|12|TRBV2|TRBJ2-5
CASGGYRETQYF
TGTGCCAGCGGGGGTTATAGGGAGACCCAGTACTTC
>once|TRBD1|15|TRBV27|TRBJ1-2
CASSSVGTGTSGYTF
TGTGCCAGCAGTTCCGTCGGGACAGGGACATCTGGCTACACCTTC
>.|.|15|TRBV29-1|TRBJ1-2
CSVEDIPSYSYGYTF
TGCAGCGTTGAAGATATCCCCTCCTATAGTTATGGCTACACCTTC
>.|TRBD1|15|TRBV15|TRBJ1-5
CATSTTGDSNQPQHF
TGTGCCACCAGCACGACAGGGGATAGCAATCAGCCCCAGCATTTT
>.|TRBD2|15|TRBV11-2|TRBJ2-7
CASSWEGVLSYEQYF
TGTGCCAGCAGCTGGGAGGGAGTTCTCTCCTACGAGCAGTACTTC
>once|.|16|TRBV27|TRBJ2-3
CASSFSLADYTDTQYF
TGTGCCAGCAGTTTCTCTCTAGCAGATTACACAGATACGCAGTATTTT
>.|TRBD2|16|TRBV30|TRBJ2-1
CAWSHSGTFLGNEQFF
TGTGCCTGGAGTCATAGCGGGACCTTCTTAGGGAATGAGCAGTTCTTC
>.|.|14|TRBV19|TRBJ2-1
CASSMTPGRNEQFF
TGTGCCAGTAGTATGACTCCCGGTCGGAATGAGCAGTTCTTC
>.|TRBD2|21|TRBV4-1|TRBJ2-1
CASSQEVLAGGPGSSYNEQFF
TGCGCCAGCAGCCAAGAGGTGCTAGCGGGAGGGCCCGGAAGCTCCTACAATGAGCAGTTCTTC
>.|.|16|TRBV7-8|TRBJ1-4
CASSLGREGLGSKLFF
TGTGCCAGCAGCTTGGGCAGGGAAGGTTTGGGATCGAAACTGTTTTTT
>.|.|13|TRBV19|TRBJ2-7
CASSKPGVYEQYF
TGTGCCAGTAGTAAGCCAGGGGTCTACGAGCAGTACTTC
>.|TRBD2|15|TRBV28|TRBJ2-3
CASSWVSGRTDTQYF
TGTGCCAGCAGTTGGGTTAGCGGGAGGACAGATACGCAGTATTTT